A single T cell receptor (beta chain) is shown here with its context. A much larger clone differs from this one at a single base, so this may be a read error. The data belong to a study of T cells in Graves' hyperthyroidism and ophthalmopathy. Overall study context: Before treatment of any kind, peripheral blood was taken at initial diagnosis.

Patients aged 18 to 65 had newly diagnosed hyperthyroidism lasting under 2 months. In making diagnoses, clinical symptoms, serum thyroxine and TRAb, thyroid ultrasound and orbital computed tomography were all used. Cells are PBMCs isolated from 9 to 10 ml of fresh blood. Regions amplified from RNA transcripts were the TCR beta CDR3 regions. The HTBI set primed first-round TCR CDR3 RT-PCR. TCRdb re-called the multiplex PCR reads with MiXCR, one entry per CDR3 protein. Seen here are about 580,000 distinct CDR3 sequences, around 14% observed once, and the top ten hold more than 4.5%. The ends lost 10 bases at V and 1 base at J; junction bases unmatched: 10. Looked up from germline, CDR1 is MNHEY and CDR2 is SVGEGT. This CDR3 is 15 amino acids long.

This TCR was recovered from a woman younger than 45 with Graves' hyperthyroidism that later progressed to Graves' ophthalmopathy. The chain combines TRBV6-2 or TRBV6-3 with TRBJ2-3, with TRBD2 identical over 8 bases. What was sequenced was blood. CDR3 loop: CATVWDSGGTDTQYF. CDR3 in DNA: TGTGCCACCGTCTGGGATAGCGGGGGCACAGATACGCAGTATTTT.